Presented here are 25 T cell receptor beta chains from one specimen sequenced in a study of blood T cell repertoires in COVID-19. Sequencing was performed with immunoSEQ multiplex PCR; in TCRdb, only in-frame clones are kept and a portion is missing. The data show approximately 46,000 clones, roughly 80% seen once. Specimen: peripheral blood. The receptors here all came from a woman aged 60 to 75 with acute or convalescent COVID-19.

This sequence joins TRBV2 and TRBJ1-5; TRBD1 agrees at 11 bases. J lost 0 bases, V lost 7 bases, and 5 bases had no gene match. There are 16 residues in the CDR3. The V gene's germline CDR1 is SNHLY and CDR2 FYNNEI. CDR3: CASIGQGAPSNQPQHF. The CDR3 bases are TGTGCCAGCATCGGACAGGGGGCCCCTAGCAATCAGCCCCAGCATTTT.

The rearrangement joins TRBV5-6 to TRBJ1-1, with no clear D. Trimming stripped 1 base from V and 5 bases from J, with 15 bases between. From germline, CDR1 is SGHDT and CDR2 YYEEEE. The CDR3 has 15 residues. The CDR3, as DNA: TGTGCCAGCAGCTTGTGGGGAAAGGGAGGGACTGAAGCTTTCTTT. The encoded protein is CASSLWGKGGTEAFF.

V is TRBV5-6 and J is TRBJ1-2; 9 nucleotides agree with TRBD1. The CDR3 spans 14 residues. Germline assignment: CDR1 SGHDT and CDR2 YYEEEE. Losses at the gene ends were 4 bases for V and 6 bases for J; bases not matched to a gene: 7. This CDR3 reads CASSPPQGADGYTF. The DNA of the CDR3 is TGTGCCAGCAGCCCTCCACAGGGGGCAGATGGCTACACCTTC.

This clone was seen a handful of times. The chain employs TRBV3-1 (or the pseudogene TRBV3-2) and TRBJ2-2; 15 positions match TRBD2. CDR1 is LGHDT and CDR2 is YNNKEL in the germline V gene (reference sequence). The CDR3 has 20 residues. V dropped 2 bases and J dropped 2; count of bases not matched to a gene: 9. As DNA, the CDR3 is TGTGCCAGCAGCCAAAGGACTAGCGGGAGGGGCCTAACTAACACCGGGGAGCTGTTTTTT. This sequence encodes CASSQRTSGRGLTNTGELFF.

The genes are TRBV7-2 and TRBJ2-3; 7 bases fit TRBD2. Germline loops: CDR1 SGHTA, CDR2 FQGNSA. The CDR3 sequence is 17 residues long. With 1 base clipped from V and 4 bases from J, the junction kept 11 bases outside the gene matches. The CDR3 is CASSLEYGGRAADTQYF. In DNA form, the CDR3 reads TGTGCCAGCAGCTTAGAGTATGGCGGGAGAGCAGCAGATACGCAGTATTTT.

The V gene is TRBV3-1 (or the pseudogene TRBV3-2), the J gene TRBJ2-1, with 14 bases aligning to TRBD2. CDR1 LGHDT and CDR2 YNNKEL come from the germline V gene (reference sequence). The CDR3 runs to 16 residues. The J segment lost 9 bases and the V segment lost 3 bases, leaving 7 bases of the junction unmatched. The CDR3 DNA is TGTGCCAGCAGCCAGGGGACTAGCGGGAGAATCGGTGAGCAGTTCTTC. This translates into CASSQGTSGRIGEQFF.

This chain connects TRBV14 to TRBJ2-1; 16 bases fit TRBD2. This CDR3 spans 18 amino acids. The germline CDR1 and CDR2 sequences are SGHDN and FVKESK. V lost 4 bases and J lost 5; bases outside the gene matches: 8. The CDR3 sequence: CASSLRPGLAGGDNEQFF. The CDR3 DNA sequence: TGTGCCAGCAGCCTGCGACCGGGACTAGCGGGGGGGGACAATGAGCAGTTCTTC. The variable domain in full, completed from reference TRBV14 and TRBJ2-1, reads EAGVTQFPSHSVIEKGQTVTLRCDPISGHDNLYWYRRVMGKEIKFLLHFVKESKQDESGMPNNRFLAERTGGTYSTLKVQPAELEDSGVYFCASSLRPGLAGGDNEQFFGPGTRLTVL.

The gene calls are TRBV9 and TRBJ2-3; D not certain. V was shortened by 1 base and J by 2 bases, with 8 bases between the two germline ends. CDR3 length equals 14 residues. The germline V gene has CDR1 SGDLS and CDR2 YYNGEE. CDR3: CASSVLPVTDTQYF. The CDR3 DNA follows: TGTGCCAGCAGCGTACTCCCGGTCACAGATACGCAGTATTTT.

The chain employs TRBV5-1 and TRBJ2-2; the match to TRBD2 covers 7 bases. V was clipped by 3 bases and J by 3 bases; unmatched bases: 5. The germline V gene has CDR1 SGHRS and CDR2 YFSETQ. The CDR3 has 15 residues. CDR3: CASSSRGVDTGELFF. The CDR3 DNA reads TGCGCCAGCAGCTCACGGGGGGTTGACACCGGGGAGCTGTTTTTT.

The V and J genes are TRBV24-1 and TRBJ1-5; TRBD1 aligns across 7 bases. The CDR3 extends over 16 amino acids. Trimming cost V 6 bases and J 7 bases; bases outside gene matches: 14. Germline V CDR1 and CDR2: KGHDR, SFDVKD. The DNA of the CDR3 is TGTGCCACCAGTCGAGGGGGCGGCGGGTGGGGGCAGCCCCAGCATTTT. Amino acid sequence: CATSRGGGGWGQPQHF.

This chain uses TRBV3-1 (or the pseudogene TRBV3-2) with TRBJ1-6; D is perhaps TRBD1 (5 bases). Germline CDR1 reads LGHDT; CDR2 reads YNNKEL (reference sequence). The germline V and J ends were trimmed by 1 base and 8 bases, with 15 bases remaining between them. The CDR3 spans 16 residues. The CDR3 sequence: CASSQGGTRSYSPLHF. The DNA of the CDR3 is TGTGCCAGCAGCCAAGGGGGCACGAGGTCTTATTCACCCCTCCACTTT.

The V and J genes are TRBV5-1 and TRBJ2-7; 10 nucleotides line up with TRBD1. J was trimmed by 5 bases and V by 4 bases; bases with no gene match: 9. CDR3 length equals 15 residues. The germline CDR1 and CDR2 sequences are SGHRS and YFSETQ. CDR3 amino acids: CASSTPTGGLNEQYF. CDR3 sequence (DNA): TGCGCCAGCAGCACACCGACAGGGGGCTTGAACGAGCAGTACTTC.

The J gene is TRBJ1-1, the V gene TRBV4-1; perhaps TRBD1 as D (5 bases). Germline assignment: CDR1 MGHRA and CDR2 YSYEKL. The CDR3 contains 16 residues. The V end lost 3 bases, the J end lost 0 bases, and 14 bases lay between the germline ends. CDR3 nucleotide sequence: TGCGCCAGCAGCCATAATAAACAGGTCATGAACACTGAAGCTTTCTTT. It translates to CASSHNKQVMNTEAFF.

The chain recombines TRBV5-1 with TRBJ2-2; D is unresolved. V was shortened by 0 bases and J by 4 bases, with 7 bases between the two germline ends. This CDR3 is built from 14 residues. The V gene's germline CDR1 is SGHRS and CDR2 YFSETQ. The CDR3 sequence: CASSLAVSTGELFF. The CDR3 coding sequence is TGCGCCAGCAGCTTGGCGGTTTCCACCGGGGAGCTGTTTTTT.

This clone has a single count. The chain joins TRBV2 to TRBJ2-7, with 12 bases that match TRBD1. Germline CDR1 is SNHLY and CDR2 is FYNNEI. Germline trimming cut 7 bases from V and 2 bases from J; bases unmatched to any gene: 3. The CDR3 covers 14 residues. The CDR3 region has the DNA TGTGCCAGCACCGGGACAGGGGGCCCCTACGAGCAGTACTTC. Translating it yields CASTGTGGPYEQYF.

The V and J genes are TRBV3-1 (or the pseudogene TRBV3-2) and TRBJ2-1, with D possibly TRBD1 on 6 matching bases. V lost 4 bases, J lost 7 bases, and 17 bases lay in between. The CDR3 has 15 amino acids. Germline CDR1 and CDR2: LGHDT and YNNKEL (reference sequence). For the CDR3, the DNA is TGTGCCAGCAGCCTTGGCAGGGGCTACGGGAATGAGCAGTTCTTC. This encodes CASSLGRGYGNEQFF.

The chain recombines TRBV30 with TRBJ1-1; D is undetermined. The CDR3 contains 13 residues. Germline V gene lookup returns CDR1 GTSNPN and CDR2 SVGIG (reference sequence). The germline V and J ends were trimmed by 4 bases and 0 bases, with 9 bases remaining between them. CDR3 residues: CAWNRGLNTEAFF. CDR3 coding DNA: TGTGCCTGGAATCGGGGATTGAACACTGAAGCTTTCTTT.

The chain has TRBV9 and TRBJ2-3, with TRBD1 matching over 9 bases. Germline V gene lookup returns CDR1 SGDLS and CDR2 YYNGEE. The CDR3 covers 20 residues. The V segment lost 4 bases and the J segment 0 bases; nucleotides outside the gene matches: 18. CDR3 DNA: TGTGCCAGCAGCTACGGGTTGGGACAGGGTGTCAGTACTAGCACAGATACGCAGTATTTT. Translated, it gives CASSYGLGQGVSTSTDTQYF.

The chain recombines TRBV10-2 with TRBJ2-2, with 7 bases matching TRBD2. This CDR3 region has 14 residues. V lost 11 bases, J lost 0 bases, and 6 bases stayed unmatched. CDR1 is WSHSY, CDR2 SAAADI, per germline. CDR3: CARGEGTNTGELFF. The DNA of the CDR3 is TGCGCCCGCGGGGAGGGGACGAACACCGGGGAGCTGTTTTTT.

This clone showed up just a few times. The V and J genes are TRBV24-1 and TRBJ2-7; TRBD1 agrees at 7 bases. The germline V gene encodes CDR1 KGHDR and CDR2 SFDVKD. The junction had 4 bases not matched to a gene; V was cut back by 5 bases and J by 1 base. This CDR3 region has 14 residues. CDR3 coding DNA: TGTGCCACCAGTGGAACAGGGGATTCCTACGAGCAGTACTTC. Translated: CATSGTGDSYEQYF.

This chain uses TRBV2 with TRBJ1-1; D possibly corresponds to TRBD1 (5 bases). The germline V gene encodes CDR1 SNHLY and CDR2 FYNNEI. The V and J ends lost 6 bases and 4 bases respectively, with 18 bases between them. The CDR3 consists of 15 residues. CDR3 protein: CASSYKGVLGTEAFF. DNA for the CDR3: TGTGCCAGCAGCTATAAAGGGGTCCTCGGCACTGAAGCTTTCTTT.

The chain has TRBV28 and TRBJ2-3; 10 nucleotides line up with TRBD2. V was pared by 7 bases and J by 1 base, with 8 bases of the junction left unmatched. CDR3 length equals 16 residues. The V gene's germline CDR1 is MDHEN and CDR2 SYDVKM. CDR3 residues: CASNIPLAGGTDTQYF. DNA of the CDR3: TGTGCCAGCAACATCCCTCTAGCGGGGGGCACAGATACGCAGTATTTT.

In DNA, the CDR3 is TGTGCCAGCAGCCCTCGACAGGGGATAAACACTGAAGCTTTCTTT. It specifies CASSPRQGINTEAFF. The J gene is TRBJ1-1, the V gene TRBV11-1, with TRBD1 identical over 8 bases. Germline V gives CDR1 SGHAT, CDR2 FQDESV (reference sequence). The CDR3 covers 15 residues. V lost 5 bases to trimming and J lost 2 bases; unmatched junction nucleotides: 7.

This clone was detected only once. The rearrangement joins TRBV3-1 (or the pseudogene TRBV3-2) to TRBJ1-1, with no clear D. V lost 3 bases, J lost 4 bases, and 9 bases lay in between. The CDR3 loop spans 13 amino acids. CDR1 and CDR2 from the germline V gene are LGHDT and YNNKEL (reference sequence). CDR3 sequence reads: CASSHGFTTEAFF. The CDR3 nucleotides are TGTGCCAGCAGCCACGGGTTTACCACTGAAGCTTTCTTT.

This chain uses TRBV9 with TRBJ1-2; D is unclear. Between the trimmed V and J ends, which lost 0 bases and 2 bases, there was a span of 8 bases. In germline, CDR1 is SGDLS, CDR2 YYNGEE. This CDR3 has 14 residues. CDR3: CASSVGYGNYGYTF. The CDR3 coding sequence is TGTGCCAGCAGCGTAGGGTACGGGAACTATGGCTACACCTTC.